These 14 T cell receptor beta chains were sequenced from one sample in a study of OX40 agonist ivuxolimab in advanced cancers. Repertoires were generated with immunoSEQ multiplex PCR, while TCRdb's copy carries only in-frame clones and drops some. The sample includes 65,000 to 80,000 clones, 80% to 90% of them seen just once. The starting material was CD4+ or CD8+ T cells sorted from blood, obtained in a trial of the OX40 agonist ivuxolimab. The source is an adult with an advanced solid tumor such as melanoma, head and neck, liver or kidney cancer.

The chain has TRBV5-1 and TRBJ2-2; 7 bases agree with TRBD1. V trimming: 5 bases; J trimming: 3 bases; junction bases outside the gene matches: 7. The germline gives CDR1 SGHRS, CDR2 YFSETQ. The CDR3 covers 15 residues. CDR3 nucleotide sequence: TGCGCCAGCAGTAGGACAGGTATTGACACCGGGGAGCTGTTTTTT. Protein sequence: CASSRTGIDTGELFF.

V and J are TRBV4-2 and TRBJ2-7; 8 nucleotides line up with TRBD1. Germline trimming cut 1 base from V and 4 bases from J; bases unmatched to any gene: 12. CDR1 is LGHNA, CDR2 YNFKEQ, per germline. The CDR3 covers 17 residues. CDR3 region: CASSQGRAGTGLYEQYF. The CDR3 region has the DNA TGTGCCAGCAGCCAAGGTCGCGCCGGGACAGGTCTTTACGAGCAGTACTTC.

This sequence joins TRBV28 and TRBJ1-3; D is ambiguous. This CDR3 is built from 15 residues. In germline, CDR1 is MDHEN, CDR2 SYDVKM. V lost 7 bases and J lost 0, with 13 bases in between. The CDR3 loop is CASNADAFSGNTIYF. The CDR3 nucleotides are TGTGCCAGCAACGCTGATGCCTTCTCTGGAAACACCATATATTTT.

The rearrangement uses TRBV6-6 and TRBJ1-5, with 7 positions matching TRBD1. Germline assignment: CDR1 MNHNY and CDR2 SVGAGI (reference sequence). V lost 2 bases to trimming and J lost 0 bases; unmatched junction nucleotides: 1. The CDR3 is 15 residues long. CDR3 protein: CASSYRQGSNQPQHF. The CDR3 bases are TGTGCCAGCAGTTACAGACAGGGTAGCAATCAGCCCCAGCATTTT.

V and J are TRBV11-3 and TRBJ2-1; the match to TRBD2 covers 7 bases. The germline CDR1 and CDR2 sequences are SGHNT and YENEEA. The CDR3 covers 15 residues. Trimming removed 3 bases from V and 4 bases from J; junction bases left unmatched: 6. The CDR3 sequence: CASSFDHSGYNEQFF. In DNA, the CDR3 is TGTGCCAGCAGCTTCGATCATAGCGGGTACAATGAGCAGTTCTTC.

This rearrangement joins TRBV28 to TRBJ1-6; D unresolved. Trimming pared 2 bases from V and 6 bases from J, leaving 11 bases between. Germline values: CDR1 MDHEN, CDR2 SYDVKM. The CDR3 totals 15 residues. CDR3 coding DNA: TGTGCCAGCAGTTTAAGACTTCTGCCTAATTCACCCCTCCACTTT. Its protein product is CASSLRLLPNSPLHF.

V and J are TRBV28 and TRBJ2-5, with a tentative D call TRBD2 (5 bases). Germline V gene data show CDR1 as MDHEN and CDR2 as SYDVKM. This CDR3 comprises 15 residues. The V end lost 3 bases, the J end lost 3 bases, and 14 bases lay between the germline ends. The CDR3 protein is CASSFYSAGEETQYF. DNA of the CDR3: TGTGCCAGCAGTTTTTATTCGGCGGGTGAAGAGACCCAGTACTTC.

The V and J genes are TRBV9 and TRBJ2-5, with D possibly matching TRBD1 (6 bases). The CDR3 spans 15 residues. V was shortened by 0 bases and J by 4 bases, with 13 bases between the two germline ends. Germline CDR1 reads SGDLS; CDR2 reads YYNGEE. The DNA for the CDR3 is TGTGCCAGCAGCGTAGTACAGGGCGGCCCAGAGACCCAGTACTTC. Protein: CASSVVQGGPETQYF.

The V gene is TRBV2, the J gene TRBJ1-1, with D tentatively TRBD1 (5 bases). The CDR3 runs 13 residues. Germline CDR1 and CDR2: SNHLY and FYNNEI. Deletions cut 8 bases from V and 2 bases from J, with 12 bases between. CDR3 DNA sequence: TGTGCCAGCGGCAGGGTGAGAAACACTGAAGCTTTCTTT. Protein sequence: CASGRVRNTEAFF.

This clone was counted once. The chain is built from TRBV6-5 and TRBJ2-7; D is perhaps TRBD1 (6 bases). The CDR3 has 16 amino acids. V lost 0 bases to trimming and J lost 1 base, with 13 bases between them. Germline CDR1 and CDR2: MNHEY and SVGAGI. The CDR3 region is CASSYSFTGPSYEQYF. In DNA form, the CDR3 reads TGTGCCAGCAGTTACTCTTTCACAGGGCCGTCCTACGAGCAGTACTTC.

Here the CDR3 DNA reads TGCAGCGCCGGGACAGGGCTTTACAATGAGCAGTTCTTC. It codes for CSAGTGLYNEQFF. This rearrangement joins TRBV29-1 to TRBJ2-1, with 9 nucleotides matching TRBD1. Germline CDR1 reads SQVTM; CDR2 reads ANQGSEA. The CDR3 sequence is 13 residues long. The V gene end was trimmed by 7 bases and the J gene end by 4 bases; junction bases not matched to a gene: 5.

The J gene is TRBJ1-3, the V gene TRBV30, with D possibly matching TRBD1 (5 bases). The CDR3 runs to 14 residues. Trimming removed 3 bases at V and 4 bases at J, with 13 bases between. Germline V gene lookup returns CDR1 GTSNPN and CDR2 SVGIG (reference sequence). The CDR3 loop is CAWSAGQRGNTIYF. The CDR3 DNA reads as TGTGCCTGGAGCGCGGGGCAGAGGGGAAACACCATATATTTT.

The rearrangement joins TRBV4-3 to TRBJ2-5; D unclear. V gave up 0 bases and J gave up 3 bases, with 8 bases separating them. CDR1 and CDR2 (germline): LGHNA, YSLEER. The CDR3 runs to 14 residues. Written as DNA, the CDR3 is TGCGCCAGCAGCCAAGAAGGGCTAGAAGAGACCCAGTACTTC. Translation: CASSQEGLEETQYF.

CDR3 nucleotide sequence: TGTGCCAGCTCACCACGTCAGGGGGCGAATCCCAATGAAAAACTGTTTTTT. It codes for CASSPRQGANPNEKLFF. The chain joins TRBV18 to TRBJ1-4, with TRBD1 matching over 8 bases. There are 17 residues in the CDR3. The germline V gene encodes CDR1 KGHSH and CDR2 LQKENI. Trimming removed 1 base from V and 5 bases from J; junction bases left unmatched: 9.